This entry lists 27 T cell receptor beta chains sequenced from one sample in a study of T cell responses to AZD1222 COVID-19 vaccine. Libraries were prepared by immunoSEQ multiplex PCR; TCRdb keeps only in-frame clonotypes and omits some of them. The table includes approximately 88,000 clones, over 75% detected once. Material: peripheral blood, obtained 28 days after the second AZD1222 dose. Receptors were obtained from an adult who received the AZD1222 COVID-19 vaccine.

The chain links TRBV27 to TRBJ1-1; tentatively, D is TRBD1 (5 bases). V lost 5 bases and J 7 bases, leaving 17 bases between the germline ends. Germline CDR1 and CDR2: MNHEY and SMNVEV (reference sequence). The CDR3 is 14 amino acids. In nucleotides, the CDR3 is TGTGCCAGCAGTCAATCCTGGGGGGTGAATGAAGCTTTCTTT. Translated, it gives CASSQSWGVNEAFF.

The J gene is TRBJ1-1, the V gene TRBV19; D unclear. The germline V gene has CDR1 LNHDA and CDR2 SQIVND (reference sequence). Trimming removed 5 bases from V and 1 base from J, with 11 bases in between. The CDR3 spans 14 residues. The CDR3 sequence is CASSVFSANTEAFF. The CDR3 DNA is TGTGCCAGTAGTGTTTTCTCCGCGAACACTGAAGCTTTCTTT.

The rearrangement uses TRBV20-1 and TRBJ2-7; no definite D call. V was shortened by 6 bases and J by 3 bases, with 15 bases between the two germline ends. Germline loops: CDR1 DFQATT, CDR2 SNEGSKA (reference sequence). This CDR3 is built from 13 residues. CDR3 in DNA: TGCAGTGCCAGTAAGGTTGCTAGCTACGAGCAGTACTTC. Translation gives CSASKVASYEQYF.

This clone has only a few counts. This chain links TRBV7-9 with TRBJ2-7; 11 nucleotides line up with TRBD2. This CDR3 contains 15 residues. Germline assignment: CDR1 SEHNR and CDR2 FQNEAQ (reference sequence). The V and J ends lost 5 bases and 4 bases, in that order; junction bases with no gene match: 7. The CDR3 bases are TGTGCCAGCAGCCCCCGGGCTAGCGGGGGGTACGAGCAGTACTTC. Its protein product is CASSPRASGGYEQYF.

The V gene is TRBV5-8, the J gene TRBJ1-1, with D maybe TRBD1 (5 bases). V was trimmed by 4 bases and J by 8 bases, leaving 15 bases between them. CDR3 length: 13 amino acids. Germline V lookup: CDR1 SGHTS, CDR2 YDEGEE. The CDR3 loop reads CASSLLRRGEAFF. CDR3 bases: TGTGCCAGCAGCCTGCTACGACGGGGGGAAGCTTTCTTT.

Comment on this clone: Relative to the germline gene, one junction end is altered; a read error may explain this. This CDR3 is also generated by other DNA sequences in the sample. V gene TRBV11-2 combines with J gene TRBJ1-1; D is ambiguous. This CDR3 region has 16 residues. Germline V gene lookup returns CDR1 SGHAT and CDR2 FQNNGV. DNA for the CDR3: TGTGCCAGCAGCTTAGAATTTGGAAGGATGAACACTGAAGCCTTCTTT. Translating gives CASSLEFGRMNTEAFF.

The rearrangement links TRBV10-3 to TRBJ2-7, with 8 bases that match TRBD2. The CDR3 has 14 amino acids. Germline V gene lookup returns CDR1 ENHRY and CDR2 SYGVKD. Trimming took 6 bases from V and 7 from J; bases not matched to a gene: 11. The CDR3 here is CAIRQSGGQGEQYF. CDR3 bases: TGTGCCATCAGACAGTCGGGGGGGCAAGGAGAGCAGTACTTC.

This chain links TRBV29-1 with TRBJ2-2; 11 bases are a match to TRBD1. CDR1 is SQVTM and CDR2 is ANQGSEA in the germline V gene. The CDR3 length is 13 residues. V dropped 4 bases and J dropped 7; count of bases not matched to a gene: 2. This CDR3 is CSVGDRGVGELFF. The CDR3 DNA reads as TGCAGCGTTGGGGACAGGGGGGTCGGGGAGCTGTTTTTT.

The CDR3 DNA is TGTGCCAGCAGTTTAGGCCCCGGGACAGGGGGCGGAGATACGCAGTATTTT. Amino acids: CASSLGPGTGGGDTQYF. This chain uses TRBV27 with TRBJ2-3; the match to TRBD1 covers 12 bases. This CDR3 has 17 amino acids. The junction had 8 bases not matched to a gene; V was cut back by 2 bases and J by 5 bases. CDR1 is MNHEY and CDR2 is SMNVEV in the germline V gene (reference sequence).

The J gene is TRBJ1-4, the V gene TRBV5-1; D gene unclear. CDR1 is SGHRS and CDR2 is YFSETQ in the germline V gene. V was cut by 0 bases and J by 8 bases, with 14 bases left in between. This CDR3 is 15 amino acids long. Written as DNA, the CDR3 is TGCGCCAGCAGCTTGGCCGGAGAGGGTTACGAAAAACTGTTTTTT. It translates to CASSLAGEGYEKLFF.

V usage is TRBV6-5 and J usage is TRBJ1-1, with TRBD1 identical over 9 bases. Germline V gene data show CDR1 as MNHEY and CDR2 as SVGAGI. J gave up 5 bases and V 6 bases, and 7 bases lay outside the gene matches. The CDR3 is 14 residues long. For the CDR3, the DNA is TGTGCCAGCAGAGGACAGGGGATCGGTACTGAAGCTTTCTTT. This sequence encodes CASRGQGIGTEAFF.

The chain uses TRBV7-8 and TRBJ2-7, with 10 bases matching TRBD1. J was trimmed by 2 bases and V by 6 bases; bases with no gene match: 4. The CDR3 runs to 14 residues. Germline V gene sequence: CDR1 SGHVS, CDR2 FQNEAQ. The CDR3 DNA reads as TGTGCCAGCAGAGACAGGGGGCAGACCTACGAGCAGTACTTC. It yields the protein CASRDRGQTYEQYF.

This rearrangement joins TRBV10-2 to TRBJ1-2, with 7 nucleotides matching TRBD1. The germline CDR1 and CDR2 sequences are WSHSY and SAAADI. V was clipped by 7 bases and J by 4 bases; unmatched bases: 6. The CDR3 has 13 amino acids. The CDR3 nucleotides read TGCGCCAGCATACCGGGACAGTCCTATGGCTACACCTTC. Its translation is CASIPGQSYGYTF.

CDR3 in amino acids: CASSVGGTTEAFF. The CDR3 DNA reads TGTGCCAGCAGCGTAGGGGGTACCACTGAAGCTTTCTTT. The chain employs TRBV9 and TRBJ1-1; D is unclear. Germline assignment: CDR1 SGDLS and CDR2 YYNGEE. The CDR3 length is 13 residues. Trimming removed 0 bases from V and 4 bases from J, with 7 bases in between.

The chain employs TRBV19 and TRBJ1-4; 8 bases are shared with TRBD1. The CDR3 contains 15 residues. Germline CDR1 is LNHDA and CDR2 is SQIVND (reference sequence). V was clipped by 4 bases and J by 7 bases; unmatched bases: 8. This CDR3 is CASSTFGQGGEKLFF. DNA for the CDR3: TGTGCCAGTAGTACCTTCGGACAGGGAGGTGAAAAACTGTTTTTT.

The chain employs TRBV19 and TRBJ1-1, with TRBD1 matching over 8 bases. J lost 6 bases, V lost 4 bases, and 4 bases had no gene match. The CDR3 loop spans 13 amino acids. CDR1 is LNHDA, CDR2 SQIVND, per germline (reference sequence). This chain's CDR3 is CASSTGGFAEAFF. In nucleotides, the CDR3 is TGTGCCAGTAGTACAGGGGGCTTCGCTGAAGCTTTCTTT.

The chain links TRBV19 to TRBJ1-5; possible D gene TRBD1, 5 bases. Germline values: CDR1 LNHDA, CDR2 SQIVND (reference sequence). This CDR3 has 14 residues. V was clipped by 6 bases and J by 4 bases, with 13 bases between them. CDR3 sequence: CASRLRDVNQPQHF. CDR3 sequence (DNA): TGTGCCAGTAGGCTCAGGGATGTTAATCAGCCCCAGCATTTT.

The gene calls are TRBV10-3 and TRBJ1-1; TRBD1 aligns across 8 bases. The germline gives CDR1 ENHRY, CDR2 SYGVKD. The ends lost 4 bases at V and 4 bases at J; junction bases unmatched: 11. This CDR3 is built from 16 residues. Written as DNA, the CDR3 is TGTGCCATCAGTGCGAACCGGGGACAGGTCGGCACTGAAGCTTTCTTT. It codes for CAISANRGQVGTEAFF.

V gene TRBV7-6 combines with J gene TRBJ2-7; 8 nucleotides line up with TRBD1. Germline-derived CDR1 and CDR2 are SGHVS and FNYEAQ. The CDR3 extends over 16 amino acids. V was pared by 1 base and J by 3 bases, with 8 bases of the junction left unmatched. As DNA, the CDR3 is TGTGCCAGCAGCTTAGGTGGGGGGACAGGTTACTACGAGCAGTACTTC. Its translation is CASSLGGGTGYYEQYF.

The chain links TRBV7-9 to TRBJ1-3; tentatively, D is TRBD1 (5 bases). Germline V gene data show CDR1 as SEHNR and CDR2 as FQNEAQ (reference sequence). This CDR3 comprises 17 residues. Trimming shortened V by 3 bases and J by 1 base, and 16 bases separated the two germline ends. The CDR3 sequence: CASSFTLGRWSGNTIYF. CDR3 bases: TGTGCCAGCAGCTTCACCCTGGGACGGTGGTCTGGAAACACCATATATTTT.

This clone has just one count. V and J are TRBV19 and TRBJ2-2, with 8 bases identical to TRBD2. In germline, CDR1 is LNHDA, CDR2 SQIVND (reference sequence). CDR3 length: 15 residues. The J segment lost 7 bases and the V segment lost 2 bases, leaving 6 bases of the junction unmatched. The CDR3 region has the DNA TGTGCCAGTAGTATATTGCGGGGGGAGAGCGGGGAGCTGTTTTTT. Protein: CASSILRGESGELFF.

The V gene is TRBV24-1, the J gene TRBJ2-3, with TRBD2 matching 12 bases. Germline trimming cut 5 bases from V and 5 bases from J; bases unmatched to any gene: 7. The CDR3 runs to 16 residues. Germline V gene data show CDR1 as KGHDR and CDR2 as SFDVKD. CDR3 bases: TGTGCCACCAGTGGTCATCCGGGACTAGCGGGAGATACGCAGTATTTT. Translation gives CATSGHPGLAGDTQYF.

This clone appeared a few times. The V call is TRBV7-2, the J call TRBJ2-2; unclear D gene. Germline V lookup: CDR1 SGHTA, CDR2 FQGNSA. The germline V and J ends were trimmed by 1 base and 7 bases, with 7 bases remaining between them. This CDR3 region has 13 residues. The CDR3 region is CASSLEGGGELFF. DNA for the CDR3: TGTGCCAGCAGCTTAGAAGGCGGCGGGGAGCTGTTTTTT.

The chain has TRBV28 and TRBJ1-1; 7 positions match TRBD1. CDR1 and CDR2 from the germline V gene are MDHEN and SYDVKM. V trimming: 6 bases; J trimming: 4 bases; junction bases outside the gene matches: 11. This CDR3 comprises 15 residues. The CDR3 region is CASRRPQTGTTEAFF. DNA for the CDR3: TGTGCCAGCAGGCGACCCCAGACAGGGACCACTGAAGCTTTCTTT.

The J gene is TRBJ1-5, the V gene TRBV11-2; 7 nucleotides match TRBD1. The germline V gene encodes CDR1 SGHAT and CDR2 FQNNGV. The CDR3 is made up of 14 amino acids. The V segment lost 0 bases and the J segment 9 bases; nucleotides outside the gene matches: 5. CDR3 amino acids: CASSLDRGWGPQHF. The CDR3 bases are TGTGCCAGCAGCTTAGACAGGGGGTGGGGGCCCCAGCATTTT. Based on the CDR3 plus reference TRBV11-2 and TRBJ1-5, the full variable domain is EAGVAQSPRYKIIEKRQSVAFWCNPISGHATLYWYQQILGQGPKLLIQFQNNGVVDDSQLPKDRFSAERLKGVDSTLKIQPAKLEDSAVYLCASSLDRGWGPQHFGDGTRLSIL.

The V gene is TRBV7-3, the J gene TRBJ2-1, with TRBD2 as a possible D gene (5 bases). The CDR3 spans 15 residues. Trimming removed 3 bases at V and 2 bases at J, with 11 bases between. Per the germline V gene, CDR1 is SGHTA and CDR2 is FQGTGA. The CDR3 loop is CASSLVGSPYNEQFF. In DNA form, the CDR3 reads TGTGCCAGCAGCTTGGTGGGGAGTCCCTACAATGAGCAGTTCTTC.

V gene TRBV2 combines with J gene TRBJ1-6; D perhaps matches TRBD1 (5 bases). Deletions cut 7 bases from V and 7 bases from J, with 17 bases between. The CDR3 loop spans 15 amino acids. Looked up from germline, CDR1 is SNHLY and CDR2 is FYNNEI. The CDR3 region is CASIPAGPQNSPLHF. In DNA form, the CDR3 reads TGTGCCAGCATCCCGGCGGGACCCCAGAATTCACCCCTCCACTTT.